The present TCR beta chain was sequenced within a study of T-cell reconstitution after alpha-beta-depleted transplantation in children. General study points: Reportedly, alpha-beta T cells present about two months post-transplant originated from several hundred expanded clones of graft origin.

V dropped 2 bases and J dropped 2; count of bases not matched to a gene: 6. Looked up from germline, CDR1 is SGHTA and CDR2 is FQGNSA. The CDR3 runs to 16 residues. This clonotype was detected ten times or more. Its antigen remains unknown. The TCRbeta library incorporated unique molecular identifiers. TCRdb reanalysed the PCR reads using MiXCR and keeps one entry per CDR3 protein. Seen here are over 150,000 distinct CDR3 sequences, approximately 7% observed once, and the top ten hold approximately 6%. V usage is TRBV7-2 and J usage is TRBJ2-1; 7 nucleotides agree with TRBD2. The sequence derives from a boy aged 2 to 10 with acute lymphoblastic leukemia, due to receive a stem cell transplant. This specimen was PBMCs, taken before TCRalphabeta/CD19-depleted stem cell transplant. The CDR3 is CASSLSGGSTYNEQFF. CDR3 DNA: TGTGCCAGCAGCTTATCGGGCGGGAGTACCTACAATGAGCAGTTCTTC.